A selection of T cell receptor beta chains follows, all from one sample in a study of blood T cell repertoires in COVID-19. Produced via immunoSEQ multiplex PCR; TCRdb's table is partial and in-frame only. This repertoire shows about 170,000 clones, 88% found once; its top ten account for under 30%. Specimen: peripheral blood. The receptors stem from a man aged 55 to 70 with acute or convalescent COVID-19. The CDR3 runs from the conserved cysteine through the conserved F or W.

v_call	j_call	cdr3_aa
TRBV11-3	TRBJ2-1	CASSSPGSGRLQRTGEQFF
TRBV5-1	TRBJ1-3	CASSSGILPGNTIYF
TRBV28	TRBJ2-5	CASSSHQAGGETQYF
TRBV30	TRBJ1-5	CAWSRDRTASNQPQHF
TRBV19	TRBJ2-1	CASSIQGGRFTYNEQFF
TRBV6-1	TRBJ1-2	CASSEGPDRGGGYTF
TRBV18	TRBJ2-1	CASSPGLAEHNEQFF
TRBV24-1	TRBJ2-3	CATSEDSPTDTQYF
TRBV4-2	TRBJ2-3	CASSQGTSGSTDTQYF
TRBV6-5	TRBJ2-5	CASRGGGETQYF
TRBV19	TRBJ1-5	CASSFPHPGTVSNQPQHF
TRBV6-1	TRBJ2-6	CASSEVGQPFGANVLTF
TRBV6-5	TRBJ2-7	CASSKAGLVHEQYF
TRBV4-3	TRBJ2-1	CASSLTSGRLYNEQFF
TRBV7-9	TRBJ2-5	CASSFGRGGFQETQYF
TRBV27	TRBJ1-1	CASNRGLNTEAFF